What follows are 28 T cell receptor beta chains derived from one specimen sequenced in a study of pediatric ulcerative colitis. Profiled with immunoSEQ multiplex PCR; TCRdb holds only in-frame clones, not every one. The table records under 15,000 clones, roughly four fifths of them present only once. Rectal tissue came from one to two pinch biopsies taken at colonoscopy. Material for sequencing was gut tissue. These receptors all stem from a boy younger than 18 who was a control in a study of pediatric ulcerative colitis.

The J gene is TRBJ2-7, the V gene TRBV5-1; D is perhaps TRBD2 (6 bases). The CDR3 consists of 13 residues. Germline lookup yields CDR1 SGHRS and CDR2 YFSETQ. With 5 bases removed from V and 3 bases from J, the gap between germline ends came to 12 bases. The CDR3 region is CASRSGTGYEQYF. CDR3 in DNA: TGCGCCAGCAGATCCGGGACTGGCTACGAGCAGTACTTC.

CDR3 coding DNA: TGTGCCAGCAGCCCGGGACATGCGGTCACTGAAGCTTTCTTT. Its translation: CASSPGHAVTEAFF. The J gene is TRBJ1-1, the V gene TRBV6-6; D perhaps matches TRBD1 (6 bases). The CDR3 sequence is 14 residues long. V was cut by 6 bases and J by 4 bases, with 15 bases left in between. Per the germline V gene, CDR1 is MNHNY and CDR2 is SVGAGI (reference sequence).

This clone was seen once. The chain links TRBV11-2 to TRBJ2-7; 12 nucleotides match TRBD2. Per germline, CDR1 SGHAT and CDR2 FQNNGV. The CDR3 covers 15 residues. The trim removed 5 bases at V and 0 bases at J, leaving 2 bases unmatched. The CDR3 loop is CASSQTSGSSYEQYF. CDR3 sequence (DNA): TGTGCCAGCAGCCAGACTAGCGGGAGCTCCTACGAGCAGTACTTC.

In its sample, this clone was seen a few times. No DNA is shown, since the ends of the CDR3 on it are uncertain; the CDR3 is the one TCRdb lists. The chain uses TRBV28 and TRBJ2-7; TRBD1, as called in the table, went unchecked against the DNA. Germline V CDR1 and CDR2: MDHEN, SYDVKM. The CDR3 is 15 residues long, ends included. The CDR3 reads CASSTSDRGQREQYF.

CDR3 coding DNA: TGTGCCAGCAGCCCCCGGGACTACTACGAGCAGTACTTC. Amino acid sequence: CASSPRDYYEQYF. The chain couples TRBV5-6 to TRBJ2-7, with 7 bases aligning to TRBD2. This CDR3 comprises 13 residues. Looked up from germline, CDR1 is SGHDT and CDR2 is YYEEEE. The V gene end was trimmed by 4 bases and the J gene end by 3 bases; junction bases not matched to a gene: 4. The variable domain in full, completed from reference TRBV5-6 and TRBJ2-7, reads DAGVTQSPTHLIKTRGQQVTLRCSPKSGHDTVSWYQQALGQGPQFIFQYYEEEERQRGNFPDRFSGHQFPNYSSELNVNALLLGDSALYLCASSPRDYYEQYFGPGTRLTVT.

The V gene is TRBV5-4, the J gene TRBJ2-1; the D gene is possibly TRBD2 (5 bases). Germline CDR1 and CDR2: SGHNT and YYREEE (reference sequence). The V end was cut by 1 base, the J end by 3 bases, with 11 bases between. The CDR3 sequence is 15 residues long. The CDR3: CASSLKDLLYNEQFF. The CDR3 DNA is TGTGCCAGCAGCTTGAAGGACTTACTCTACAATGAGCAGTTCTTC.

The chain employs TRBV6-5 and TRBJ1-1, with 10 bases lining up with TRBD1. Per germline, CDR1 MNHEY and CDR2 SVGAGI. After removal of 8 bases from V and 6 bases from J, the junction contained 6 bases not matched to a gene. The CDR3 covers 13 residues. This chain's CDR3 is CASRPGQGPEAFF. As DNA, the CDR3 is TGTGCCAGCCGCCCGGGACAGGGGCCTGAAGCTTTCTTT.

In this sample, this clone turned up once. The chain joins TRBV9 to TRBJ2-3; D assignment may be TRBD1 or TRBD2 (5 bases each). CDR3 length: 14 amino acids. Between the trimmed V and J ends, which lost 3 bases and 4 bases, there was a span of 12 bases. Per the germline V gene, CDR1 is SGDLS and CDR2 is YYNGEE. The CDR3 bases are TGTGCCAGCAGCGAGGTTTGGGGGTCAGATACGCAGTATTTT. Its protein is CASSEVWGSDTQYF.

The chain couples TRBV7-3 to TRBJ2-1; D unclear. This CDR3 is built from 14 residues. Looked up from germline, CDR1 is SGHTA and CDR2 is FQGTGA. Between the trimmed V and J ends, which lost 2 bases and 2 bases, there was a span of 7 bases. DNA of the CDR3: TGTGCCAGCAGCTTAGACATAACCTACAATGAGCAGTTCTTC. Encoded protein: CASSLDITYNEQFF.

The V and J genes are TRBV14 and TRBJ2-3; 10 positions agree with TRBD1. This CDR3 contains 17 residues. V lost 4 bases, J lost 5 bases, and 12 bases stayed unmatched. The V gene's germline CDR1 is SGHDN and CDR2 FVKESK. The CDR3 protein is CASSLLPGQGSEDTQYF. The CDR3, as DNA: TGTGCCAGCAGCCTTCTGCCGGGACAGGGGTCGGAAGATACGCAGTATTTT.

The chain has TRBV6-4 and TRBJ2-4, with 9 bases lining up with TRBD1. CDR1 and CDR2 (germline): MRHNA, SNTAGT. The trim removed 6 bases at V and 7 bases at J, leaving 10 bases unmatched. CDR3 length equals 15 residues. CDR3 residues: CASRIHRGRVNIQYF. CDR3 coding DNA: TGTGCCAGCAGGATTCACAGGGGGCGCGTCAACATTCAGTACTTC.

In its sample, this clone was seen a few times. This chain connects TRBV9 to TRBJ1-1; D unresolved. The CDR3 runs 15 residues. Germline loops: CDR1 SGDLS, CDR2 YYNGEE. V shed 0 bases and J shed 3 bases, with 12 bases lying between them. CDR3 residues: CASSVGPVADTEAFF. In DNA, the CDR3 is TGTGCCAGCAGCGTAGGTCCTGTGGCGGACACTGAAGCTTTCTTT.

DNA for the CDR3: TGTGCCAGCAGTTTGGACCAAGGTGAGCAGTTCTTC. Translation gives CASSLDQGEQFF. The chain is built from TRBV2 and TRBJ2-1; D is unclear. Trimming removed 5 bases from V and 9 bases from J, with 11 bases in between. The CDR3 contains 12 residues. Germline assignment: CDR1 SNHLY and CDR2 FYNNEI.

J is TRBJ2-1 and V is TRBV7-8; the match to TRBD2 covers 9 bases. Germline V CDR1 and CDR2: SGHVS, FQNEAQ. V lost 4 bases to trimming and J lost 7 bases; unmatched junction nucleotides: 5. CDR3 length equals 14 residues. CDR3 amino acids: CASSSGLAMNEQFF. In DNA, the CDR3 is TGTGCCAGCAGCTCCGGACTAGCGATGAATGAGCAGTTCTTC.

This clone has just a few counts. This sequence joins TRBV4-1 and TRBJ2-2; TRBD1 is a possible D gene (6 bases). This CDR3 comprises 16 residues. Trimming took off 1 base at V and 4 bases at J, with 13 bases between the two ends. CDR1 MGHRA and CDR2 YSYEKL come from the germline V gene. The CDR3 nucleotides read TGCGCCAGCAGCCAAGTTTGGGAAGGGGGCACCGGGGAGCTGTTTTTT. Translated, it gives CASSQVWEGGTGELFF.

The chain combines TRBV18 with TRBJ2-3, with TRBD2 identical over 10 bases. The CDR3 length is 16 residues. V was clipped by 3 bases and J by 4 bases; unmatched bases: 7. Germline CDR1 and CDR2: KGHSH and LQKENI. The CDR3 DNA is TGTGCCAGCTCACCGTATACTAGCGGGACCGCAGATACGCAGTATTTT. Amino acid sequence: CASSPYTSGTADTQYF.

The rearrangement uses TRBV7-2 and TRBJ2-3; 8 positions match TRBD2. V shed 7 bases and J 2 bases; nucleotides not matched to a gene: 14. The CDR3 is made up of 17 amino acids. CDR1 is SGHTA, CDR2 FQGNSA, per germline. The CDR3 sequence is CASTLGALAALTDTQYF. CDR3 DNA: TGTGCCAGCACCCTAGGGGCACTAGCGGCCCTCACAGATACGCAGTATTTT.

This clone was observed a few times. The chain recombines TRBV7-2 with TRBJ1-1; D is unresolved. CDR1 and CDR2 (germline): SGHTA, FQGNSA. V lost 7 bases, J lost 1 base, and 10 bases lay in between. The CDR3 has 13 residues. The chain's CDR3 is CASILSGNTEAFF. The CDR3 coding sequence is TGTGCCAGCATCCTGTCAGGGAACACTGAAGCTTTCTTT.

This chain connects TRBV30 to TRBJ2-5; no reliable D call. The CDR3 is made up of 12 amino acids. The germline CDR1 and CDR2 sequences are GTSNPN and SVGIG (reference sequence). V was pared by 0 bases and J by 9 bases, with 11 bases between. The CDR3 nucleotides are TGTGCCTGGAGTGTCGTGAGATTTCCCCAGTACTTC. Translated: CAWSVVRFPQYF.

This chain links TRBV6-5 with TRBJ1-2; TRBD1 matches at 7 bases. The CDR3 runs 15 residues. The ends lost 6 bases at V and 1 base at J; junction bases unmatched: 8. Germline CDR1 is MNHEY and CDR2 is SVGAGI. CDR3 sequence: CASSLQTGLNYGYTF. The CDR3 nucleotides read TGTGCCAGCAGCCTGCAGACAGGGCTTAACTATGGCTACACCTTC.

The sample holds one count of this clone. The chain couples TRBV20-1 to TRBJ2-5; D possibly uses TRBD1 or TRBD2 (5 bases each). The CDR3 consists of 11 residues. Germline V lookup: CDR1 DFQATT, CDR2 SNEGSKA (reference sequence). Trimming removed 1 base from V and 10 bases from J, with 10 bases in between. CDR3: CSARGGTVQYF. Here the CDR3 DNA reads TGCAGTGCTAGAGGGGGGACGGTCCAGTACTTC.

The chain employs TRBV11-1 and TRBJ2-5; D gene uncertain. The CDR3 has 14 residues. The V and J ends lost 1 base and 2 bases respectively, with 8 bases between them. In germline, CDR1 is SGHAT, CDR2 FQDESV (reference sequence). For the CDR3, the DNA is TGTGCCAGCAGCTTAGGTCCGGTACAAGAGACCCAGTACTTC. Amino acids: CASSLGPVQETQYF.

The J gene is TRBJ1-2, the V gene TRBV18, with TRBD1 matching over 10 bases. This CDR3 has 14 residues. Trimming cost V 6 bases and J 6 bases; bases outside gene matches: 7. Germline values: CDR1 KGHSH, CDR2 LQKENI. CDR3 DNA: TGTGCCAGCTCCCCCGGGACAGGGGCAGATGGCTACACCTTC. Residues: CASSPGTGADGYTF.

V is TRBV6-6 and J is TRBJ1-3; D is unclear. Germline CDR1 reads MNHNY; CDR2 reads SVGAGI (reference sequence). The CDR3 loop spans 14 amino acids. Trimming shortened V by 7 bases and J by 0 bases, and 10 bases separated the two germline ends. The CDR3 DNA reads as TGTGCCAGCACCGCACTCCGCTCTGGAAACACCATATATTTT. It encodes CASTALRSGNTIYF.

This chain connects TRBV18 to TRBJ1-1, with 7 positions matching TRBD1. The CDR3 length is 14 residues. Germline loops: CDR1 KGHSH, CDR2 LQKENI. The junction had 4 bases not matched to a gene; V was cut back by 4 bases and J by 2 bases. CDR3 loop: CASSQGAQNTEAFF. The CDR3 DNA reads as TGTGCCAGCTCACAGGGGGCCCAAAACACTGAAGCTTTCTTT.

The chain couples TRBV7-3 to TRBJ2-2; D perhaps matches TRBD2 (6 bases). This CDR3 is built from 16 residues. Looked up from germline, CDR1 is SGHTA and CDR2 is FQGTGA. V was shortened by 5 bases and J by 0 bases, with 13 bases between the two germline ends. CDR3 region: CASSPLRGANTGELFF. CDR3 DNA sequence: TGTGCCAGCAGCCCCCTACGCGGGGCGAACACCGGGGAGCTGTTTTTT.

The genes are TRBV5-1 and TRBJ2-1; perhaps D is TRBD1 or TRBD2 (5 bases each). V lost 4 bases to trimming and J lost 1 base, with 12 bases between them. The CDR3 consists of 15 residues. Germline CDR1 and CDR2: SGHRS and YFSETQ. The CDR3 DNA reads as TGCGCCAGCAGCGTCGGGACGGTATCCTACAATGAGCAGTTCTTC. Protein: CASSVGTVSYNEQFF.

This clone has more than one count but fewer than ten. The rearrangement joins TRBV30 to TRBJ2-5; D uncertain. Germline CDR1 and CDR2: GTSNPN and SVGIG (reference sequence). Trimming cost V 0 bases and J 3 bases, with 8 bases left between them. The CDR3 runs 13 residues. CDR3: CAWSVGREETQYF. The CDR3 DNA follows: TGTGCCTGGAGTGTCGGAAGGGAAGAGACCCAGTACTTC. The variable domain in full, completed from reference TRBV30 and TRBJ2-5, reads SQTIHQWPATLVQPVGSPLSLECTVEGTSNPNLYWYRQAAGRGLQLLFYSVGIGQISSEVPQNLSASRPQDRQFILSSKKLLLSDSGFYLCAWSVGREETQYFGPGTRLLVL.